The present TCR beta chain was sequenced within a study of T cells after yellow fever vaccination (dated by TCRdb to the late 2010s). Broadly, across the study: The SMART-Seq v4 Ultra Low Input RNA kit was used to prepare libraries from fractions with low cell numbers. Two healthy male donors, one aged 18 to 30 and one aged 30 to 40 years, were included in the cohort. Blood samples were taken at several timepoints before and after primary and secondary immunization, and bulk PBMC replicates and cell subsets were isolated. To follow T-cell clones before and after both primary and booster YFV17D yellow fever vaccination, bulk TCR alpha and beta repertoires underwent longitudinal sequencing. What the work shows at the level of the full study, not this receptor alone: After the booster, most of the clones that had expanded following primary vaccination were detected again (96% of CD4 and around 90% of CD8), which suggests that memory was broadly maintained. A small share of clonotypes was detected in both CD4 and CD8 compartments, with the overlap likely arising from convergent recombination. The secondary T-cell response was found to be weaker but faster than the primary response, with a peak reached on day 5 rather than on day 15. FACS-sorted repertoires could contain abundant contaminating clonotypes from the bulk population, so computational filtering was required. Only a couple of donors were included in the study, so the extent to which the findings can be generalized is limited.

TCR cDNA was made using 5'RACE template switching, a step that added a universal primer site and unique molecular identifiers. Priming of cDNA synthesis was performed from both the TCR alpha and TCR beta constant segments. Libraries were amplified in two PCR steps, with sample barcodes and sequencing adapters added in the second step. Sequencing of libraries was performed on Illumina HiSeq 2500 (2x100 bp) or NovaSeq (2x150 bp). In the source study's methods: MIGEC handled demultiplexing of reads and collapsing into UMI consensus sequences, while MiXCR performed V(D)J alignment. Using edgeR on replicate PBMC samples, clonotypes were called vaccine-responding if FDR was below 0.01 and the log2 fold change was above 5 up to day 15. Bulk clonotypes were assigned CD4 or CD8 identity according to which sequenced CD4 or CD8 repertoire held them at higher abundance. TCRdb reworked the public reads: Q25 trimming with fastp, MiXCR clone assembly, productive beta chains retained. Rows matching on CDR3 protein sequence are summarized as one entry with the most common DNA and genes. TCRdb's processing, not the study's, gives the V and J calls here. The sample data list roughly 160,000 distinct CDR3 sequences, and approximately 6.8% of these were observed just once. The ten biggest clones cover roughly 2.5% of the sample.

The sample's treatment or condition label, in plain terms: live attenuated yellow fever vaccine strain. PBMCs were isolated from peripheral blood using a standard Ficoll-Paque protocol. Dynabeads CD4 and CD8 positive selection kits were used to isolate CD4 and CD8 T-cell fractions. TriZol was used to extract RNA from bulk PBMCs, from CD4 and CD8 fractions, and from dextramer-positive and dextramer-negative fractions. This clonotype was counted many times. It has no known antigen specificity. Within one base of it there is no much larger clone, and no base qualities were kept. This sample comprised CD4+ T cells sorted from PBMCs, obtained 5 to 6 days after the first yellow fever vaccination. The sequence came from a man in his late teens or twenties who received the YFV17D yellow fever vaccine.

Here is the DNA: TGTGCCAGCAGCTTACGGCCACAGGGCACTGAAGCTTTCTTT. Its protein reads: CASSLRPQGTEAFF. The V and J genes are TRBV7-8 and TRBJ1-1; D gene: possibly TRBD1, on 6 matching bases. Deletion took 2 bases off V and 4 bases off J, with a span of 11 bases between the germline ends. The germline V gene encodes CDR1 SGHVS and CDR2 FQNEAQ. The CDR3 contains 14 residues, cysteine and phenylalanine counted. The entry retains the CDR3 DNA only, 42 bases that are in frame from base 1.